The present T cell receptor (beta chain) was sequenced within a study of radiation and T cells in renal cell carcinoma. About this clone itself: Its antigen is currently unknown.

Deletions cut 3 bases from V and 11 bases from J, with 10 bases between. The CDR3 has 11 residues. Germline CDR1 is SGHAT and CDR2 is FQNNGV. Generated by immunoSEQ multiplex PCR, the TCRdb table keeps only in-frame clones and is missing some. The profile shows some 120,000 clones, more than 80% of them singletons. Study-wide findings and caveats: In blood, top tumor clones expanded by 2 weeks, shrinking by 4.

Time point reported: blood 2 weeks post-SBRT. As for treatment: 15 Gy SBRT to primary tumor, nephrectomy 4 weeks later. The gene calls are TRBV11-2 and TRBJ1-1; unclear D gene. The source is a woman aged 55-70 years with renal cell carcinoma. The specimen comprised blood, sampled from a patient whose treatment included radiotherapy and nephrectomy. CDR3 amino acids: CASSLGFGAFF. The CDR3, as DNA: TGTGCCAGCAGCTTGGGTTTTGGGGCTTTCTTT.